The TCR beta chain under discussion was sequenced for a study of T-cell memory formation after mild COVID-19. Overall study results and limits: Among contracting clones, CD4+ were mainly CM/EM and CD8+ enriched in EMRA.

Details on this clonotype: Its target is unknown.

Amplification by 5'RACE using constant-segment primers produced TCR alpha and TCR beta cDNA libraries that carried sample barcodes and UMIs. TCRdb reprocessed the 5' RACE reads with MiXCR, giving one entry per CDR3 protein. The repertoire has nearly 350,000 distinct CDR3 sequences, about an eighth of them found once; the top ten carry 20% to 25%. In germline, CDR1 is DFQATT, CDR2 SNEGSKA (reference sequence). The CDR3 consists of 13 residues. V dropped 0 bases and J dropped 4 bases, with 9 bases sitting between them. The TCR originated in a man aged 18 to 30 who had mild COVID-19 (a few samples of this study predate the infection). Cell type and time point are not known. Sequenced: PBMCs or a T cell subset sorted from them (not recorded which). J is TRBJ1-2 and V is TRBV20-1; no clear D gene. The CDR3 DNA is TGCAGTGCTAGAGATGCCGCGATCTATGGCTACACCTTC. Translating gives CSARDAAIYGYTF.